This T cell receptor beta chain was retrieved from a study of T cell changes during pregnancy in multiple sclerosis. Trimming left V 2 bases short and J 7 bases short, with 9 bases between. The CDR3 length is 13 residues. Germline CDR1 and CDR2: SGDLS and YYNGEE. The method was immunoSEQ multiplex PCR; TCRdb's version includes in-frame clones alone and lacks a portion of them. The table shows around 30,000 clones, with roughly 87% occurring only once. The clonotype was recovered from a female donor with multiple sclerosis, enrolled in a pregnancy study. This chain joins TRBV9 and TRBJ1-4; maybe TRBD1 (6 bases). The sequences come from CD8+ T cells from peripheral blood mononuclear cells, collected before pregnancy. CDR3 protein: CASSVADSEKLFF. CDR3 in DNA: TGTGCCAGCAGCGTGGCGGACAGTGAAAAACTGTTTTTT. The complete variable domain, with remaining parts taken from reference TRBV9 and TRBJ1-4, reads DSGVTQTPKHLITATGQRVTLRCSPRSGDLSVYWYQQSLDQGLQFLIQYYNGEERAKGNILERFSAQQFPDLHSELNLSSLELGDSALYFCASSVADSEKLFFGSGTQLSVL.